In this sample, the clone carrying this TCR beta chain turned up many times. This CDR3 comprises 18 residues. With 0 bases removed from V and 0 bases from J, the gap between germline ends came to 12 bases. TCRdb called the 5' RACE reads again in MiXCR, with one record for every CDR3 protein. The sample has 65,000 to 80,000 distinct CDR3 sequences, about 13% seen once. These data come from a study of early T cells in non-severe SARS-CoV-2 infection. The chain carries TRBV12-3 or TRBV12-4 and TRBJ1-6; D is undetermined. Sequencing was performed on whole blood. This clonotype was obtained from an adult who was a healthcare worker with PCR-confirmed SARS-CoV-2 infection or an uninfected control (not recorded which). The CDR3 region has the DNA TGTGCCAGCAGTTTAGCGCGGCAGTCCAGCTCCTATAATTCACCCCTCCACTTT. It translates to CASSLARQSSSYNSPLHF.